This T cell receptor (beta chain) was obtained from a study of blood T cell repertoires in COVID-19. Study at large: Acute and convalescent COVID-19 samples came from the United States, Italy and Spain. From T cells, B-cell-depleted T cells, or PBMCs came the material, which was cDNA or gDNA.

In the source study's methods: Estimated nucleated cell counts came from reference gene primer amplification. Generated by immunoSEQ multiplex PCR, the TCRdb table keeps only in-frame clones and is missing some. V, J and clone size were drawn from that table, and D and trimming were deduced from the DNA. The sample shows roughly 170,000 clones, about four fifths of them seen only once. The receptor was derived from a human donor in a cohort sampled during active COVID-19. Sequencing was performed on peripheral blood.

The CDR3 DNA reads TGTGCCAGCAGCTTGGATTATGGGGGCGACAACACTGAAGCTTTCTTT. This codes for CASSLDYGGDNTEAFF. The rearrangement links TRBV5-6 to TRBJ1-1, with D perhaps TRBD1 (6 bases). The germline gives CDR1 SGHDT, CDR2 YYEEEE. The length of the CDR3 is 16 residues. V dropped 0 bases and J dropped 2 bases, with 14 bases sitting between them.